What follows are 31 T cell receptor beta chains derived from one specimen sequenced in a study of neurological immune-mediated disorders (dated by TCRdb to between 2018 and 2021). Library preparation was by 5' RACE. TCRdb shows the sequencer as Illumina HiSeq 2500. The raw public data were reprocessed by TCRdb itself: fastp quality trimming at Q25, MiXCR clonotype calling, in-frame beta chains only. Duplicate CDR3 protein sequences are folded into a single record with the most common DNA and genes. This sample holds 50,000 to 65,000 distinct CDR3 sequences; roughly 3.5% were observed only once. The ten largest clonotypes hold roughly 1.7% of the sample. Material: PBMCs. These receptors were taken from a man younger than 40 with multiple sclerosis.

This clonotype showed up many times. The chain joins TRBV11-3 to TRBJ2-7; TRBD1 aligns across 7 bases. Germline loops: CDR1 SGHNT, CDR2 YENEEA. V was pared by 5 bases and J by 6 bases, with 10 bases of the junction left unmatched. This CDR3 is 14 amino acids long. CDR3 nucleotide sequence: TGTGCCAGCAGCGCTGGGACAGCTTGGGGCGAGCAGTACTTC. Its translation is CASSAGTAWGEQYF. The variable domain in full, with the rest retrieved from reference TRBV11-3 and TRBJ2-7, is EAGVVQSPRYKIIEKKQPVAFWCNPISGHNTLYWYLQNLGQGPELLIRYENEEAVDDSQLPKDRFSAERLKGVDSTLKIQPAELGDSAVYLCASSAGTAWGEQYFGPGTRLTVT.

This clonotype was observed many times. The gene calls are TRBV6-5 and TRBJ2-2; D uncertain. This CDR3 is 12 amino acids long. V lost 6 bases, J lost 2 bases, and 4 bases lay in between. CDR1 is MNHEY and CDR2 is SVGAGI in the germline V gene. CDR3 sequence reads: CASRANTGELFF. The DNA for the CDR3 is TGTGCCAGCAGAGCAAACACCGGGGAGCTGTTTTTT.

The table lists this clonotype with many counts. The chain is built from TRBV9 and TRBJ2-2; 8 bases are shared with TRBD2. From germline, CDR1 is SGDLS and CDR2 YYNGEE. The ends lost 0 bases at V and 7 bases at J; junction bases unmatched: 2. This CDR3 region has 14 residues. The CDR3 here is CASSVGSGSGELFF. The CDR3 DNA sequence: TGTGCCAGCAGCGTAGGGAGCGGGAGCGGGGAGCTGTTTTTT.

This clonotype appeared a few times. Compared with germline, one end of the junction differs, possibly owing to a read error. This rearrangement joins TRBV12-3 or TRBV12-4 to TRBJ1-5; D not certain. The CDR3 spans 14 residues. CDR3 sequence (DNA): TGTGCCAGCAGTTTATCAGGACCAAATCAGCCCCAGAATTTT. Its translation is CASSLSGPNQPQNF.

This clonotype was recorded many times. V gene TRBV6-6 combines with J gene TRBJ2-3; no firm D call. Germline V CDR1 and CDR2: MNHNY, SVGAGI (reference sequence). CDR3 length: 14 amino acids. V lost 5 bases and J 0 bases, leaving 9 bases between the germline ends. The CDR3 DNA sequence: TGTGCCAGCAGTCCCCCCCGTAGCACAGATACGCAGTATTTT. Protein sequence: CASSPPRSTDTQYF.

Ten or more counts support this clonotype. The chain carries TRBV2 and TRBJ1-4; D possibly corresponds to TRBD1 (5 bases). The CDR3 covers 14 residues. Germline CDR1 is SNHLY and CDR2 is FYNNEI. V dropped 5 bases and J dropped 5 bases, with 12 bases sitting between them. The CDR3 loop reads CASSPRGRNEKLFF. The CDR3 nucleotides are TGTGCCAGCAGTCCGAGGGGAAGAAATGAAAAACTGTTTTTT.

The sample holds many counts of this clonotype. The chain carries TRBV7-2 and TRBJ2-7; 11 nucleotides line up with TRBD2. From germline, CDR1 is SGHTA and CDR2 FQGNSA. The V and J ends lost 1 base and 4 bases, in that order; junction bases with no gene match: 3. This CDR3 comprises 15 residues. CDR3 bases: TGTGCCAGCAGCTTAGGAACTAGCGGGAGTTACGAGCAGTACTTC. Translation gives CASSLGTSGSYEQYF.

In this sample, this clonotype turned up many times. The chain uses TRBV12-5 and TRBJ1-1; D is unclear. CDR3 length: 14 residues. V was clipped by 4 bases and J by 1 base, with 10 bases between them. From germline, CDR1 is LGHNT and CDR2 FRNRAP. The CDR3 DNA sequence: TGTGCTAGTGGTTCCTCGACACCGAACACTGAAGCTTTCTTT. Its translation is CASGSSTPNTEAFF.

This clonotype was detected a few times. The J gene is TRBJ2-7, the V gene TRBV3-1; possibly TRBD1 for D (7 bases). Trimming removed 0 bases from V and 4 bases from J, with 10 bases in between. The CDR3 length is 14 residues. CDR1 is LGHDT and CDR2 is YNNKEL in the germline V gene (reference sequence). The CDR3 region has the DNA TGTGCCAGCAGCCAAGAACCAGGGGGGTACGAGCAGTACTTC. This translates into CASSQEPGGYEQYF.

This clonotype occurred many times. The J gene is TRBJ1-2, the V gene TRBV20-1, with 7 positions matching TRBD1. V was clipped by 2 bases and J by 4 bases; unmatched bases: 4. Per the germline V gene, CDR1 is DFQATT and CDR2 is SNEGSKA (reference sequence). CDR3 length equals 13 residues. CDR3: CSARRDRPYGYTF. The CDR3 bases are TGCAGTGCTAGAAGGGACAGACCCTATGGCTACACCTTC.

This clonotype was seen many times. The chain has TRBV15 and TRBJ1-5; the D gene is possibly TRBD1 (6 bases). There are 15 residues in the CDR3. V was cut by 7 bases and J by 2 bases, with 15 bases left in between. CDR1 and CDR2 from the germline V gene are LNHNV and YYDKDF (reference sequence). CDR3 DNA sequence: TGTGCCACCAACGGGCCCGGGGGCGGCAATCAGCCCCAGCATTTT. Translated, it gives CATNGPGGGNQPQHF. The full variable domain, with the rest looked up from reference TRBV15 and TRBJ1-5, is DAMVIQNPRYQVTQFGKPVTLSCSQTLNHNVMYWYQQKSSQAPKLLFHYYDKDFNNEADTPDNFQSRRPNTSFCFLDIRSPGLGDTAMYLCATNGPGGGNQPQHFGDGTRLSIL.

This clonotype came up many times. V is TRBV10-3 and J is TRBJ2-3; a weak D match, TRBD2 (5 bases). The CDR3 length is 14 residues. Germline values: CDR1 ENHRY, CDR2 SYGVKD. The V gene lost 6 bases and the J gene lost 2 bases, with 12 bases spanning the gap. CDR3 nucleotide sequence: TGTGCCATCAGCCGGGAACCACCCACAGATACGCAGTATTTT. It yields the protein CAISREPPTDTQYF.

The table lists this clonotype with many counts. V and J are TRBV5-1 and TRBJ2-1; D is possibly TRBD2 (6 bases). Between the trimmed V and J ends, which lost 0 bases and 9 bases, there was a span of 16 bases. The CDR3 has 15 residues. Germline V lookup: CDR1 SGHRS, CDR2 YFSETQ. This CDR3 is CASSLGGTPDGEQFF. For the CDR3, the DNA is TGCGCCAGCAGCTTGGGTGGGACTCCAGACGGTGAGCAGTTCTTC.

The sample holds many counts of this clonotype. This chain connects TRBV28 to TRBJ1-3; D might be TRBD1 (6 bases). CDR1 and CDR2 from the germline V gene are MDHEN and SYDVKM. V dropped 2 bases and J dropped 0 bases, with 14 bases sitting between them. The CDR3 has 17 amino acids. The CDR3 DNA reads TGTGCCAGCAGTTTACGACAGGTTGGCAGCTCTGGAAACACCATATATTTT. Translation gives CASSLRQVGSSGNTIYF.

The V call is TRBV7-3, the J call TRBJ2-2, with TRBD1 matching 11 bases. The germline CDR1 and CDR2 sequences are SGHTA and FQGTGA. The CDR3 is 16 residues long. V lost 5 bases, J lost 4 bases, and 6 bases stayed unmatched. CDR3 DNA: TGTGCCAGCAGCACAGCGGGACAGGGGGTCACCGGGGAGCTGTTTTTT. It is translated as CASSTAGQGVTGELFF.

The table lists this clonotype with many counts. The chain has TRBV5-1 and TRBJ2-7; D gene uncertain. The ends were cut back, 4 bases at V and 6 bases at J, with 17 bases in the middle. CDR1 and CDR2 from the germline V gene are SGHRS and YFSETQ. The CDR3 has 14 residues. CDR3 in amino acids: CASSAGISLGEQYF. CDR3 nucleotide sequence: TGCGCCAGCAGCGCAGGCATCAGTCTCGGCGAGCAGTACTTC.

Many counts were recorded for this clonotype. The chain is built from TRBV7-8 and TRBJ1-2, with 7 positions matching TRBD1. The CDR3 spans 15 residues. V trimming: 0 bases; J trimming: 7 bases; junction bases outside the gene matches: 8. Germline-derived CDR1 and CDR2 are SGHVS and FQNEAQ. The DNA for the CDR3 is TGTGCCAGCAGCTTAGCCGTGGGACAGTACCCTGGCTACACCTTC. This codes for CASSLAVGQYPGYTF. The variable domain in full, completed from reference TRBV7-8 and TRBJ1-2, reads GAGVSQSPRYKVAKRGQDVALRCDPISGHVSLFWYQQALGQGPEFLTYFQNEAQLDKSGLPSDRFFAERPEGSVSTLKIQRTQQEDSAVYLCASSLAVGQYPGYTFGSGTRLTVV.

This clonotype was counted a few times. V is TRBV12-3 or TRBV12-4 and J is TRBJ2-3; D is unclear. CDR3 length equals 14 residues. The V end lost 1 base, the J end lost 4 bases, and 9 bases lay between the germline ends. The CDR3, as DNA: TGTGCCAGCAGTTTAGAGGAAAGAGCAGATACGCAGTATTTT. Translation gives CASSLEERADTQYF.

This clonotype was found many times. The chain has TRBV5-1 and TRBJ1-4; tentative D call: TRBD1 (6 bases). V lost 0 bases, J lost 6 bases, and 9 bases lay in between. The CDR3 contains 14 residues. Germline-derived CDR1 and CDR2 are SGHRS and YFSETQ. The CDR3 region is CASSLGGADEKLFF. The CDR3 DNA reads as TGCGCCAGCAGCTTGGGGGGGGCGGATGAAAAACTGTTTTTT.

This clonotype has ten or more counts. This chain's CDR3 is CASSLVRGNTEAFF. Written as DNA, the CDR3 is TGTGCCAGCAGTTTAGTACGGGGGAACACTGAAGCTTTCTTT. The chain uses TRBV27 and TRBJ1-1, with unresolved D. CDR3 size: 14 residues. CDR1 and CDR2 (germline): MNHEY, SMNVEV (reference sequence). Trimming took 2 bases from V and 1 from J, leaving 8 bases between them.

This clonotype was seen many times. This chain links TRBV27 with TRBJ2-1; no clear D gene. CDR1 is MNHEY and CDR2 is SMNVEV in the germline V gene (reference sequence). This CDR3 has 11 amino acids. Trimming removed 5 bases at V and 4 bases at J, with 3 bases between. Written as DNA, the CDR3 is TGTGCCAGCAGTGTATACAATGAGCAGTTCTTC. Translating it yields CASSVYNEQFF.

This clonotype was recorded at least ten times. V is TRBV4-2 and J is TRBJ2-3; maybe TRBD2 (6 bases). CDR1 and CDR2 (germline): LGHNA, YNFKEQ. The CDR3 is made up of 15 amino acids. Deletions cut 0 bases from V and 6 bases from J, with 13 bases between. The CDR3 is CASSQEAGTPDTQYF. DNA of the CDR3: TGTGCCAGCAGCCAAGAAGCCGGGACTCCGGATACGCAGTATTTT.

This clonotype was observed many times. The gene calls are TRBV28 and TRBJ2-5; 8 bases are a match to TRBD1. The CDR3 loop spans 14 amino acids. The germline CDR1 and CDR2 sequences are MDHEN and SYDVKM. V shed 3 bases, J shed 4 bases, and the junction held 4 bases outside the gene matches. The CDR3 DNA reads TGTGCCAGCAGTTTCACAGGGGGGATAGAGACCCAGTACTTC. Translated: CASSFTGGIETQYF.

This clonotype was detected ten times or more. The chain links TRBV2 to TRBJ2-3, with TRBD2 identical over 11 bases. With V trimmed by 4 bases and J by 3 bases, 3 bases remained unmatched. Germline-derived CDR1 and CDR2 are SNHLY and FYNNEI. There are 15 residues in the CDR3. The CDR3 DNA reads as TGTGCCAGCAGTGCGGGACTAGCGGTAACAGATACGCAGTATTTT. Its protein is CASSAGLAVTDTQYF.

The table lists this clonotype with many counts. An end of the junction does not agree with germline; a read error may underlie this. This chain connects TRBV6-5 to TRBJ1-6; 10 bases map to TRBD1. This CDR3 region has 15 residues. Germline V lookup: CDR1 MNHEY, CDR2 SVGAGI. The CDR3 coding sequence is TGTGCCAGCAGTTACGTCGGGACAGGGGATTCACCCCTCAACTTT. Encoded protein: CASSYVGTGDSPLNF.

Ten or more counts support this clonotype. The CDR3 protein is CSVQGSSGNTIYF. The CDR3 bases are TGCAGCGTTCAGGGGAGCTCTGGAAACACCATATATTTT. The chain is built from TRBV29-1 and TRBJ1-3; D is possibly TRBD1 (6 bases). In germline, CDR1 is SQVTM, CDR2 ANQGSEA. CDR3 size: 13 residues. Trimming cost V 5 bases and J 0 bases, with 8 bases left between them.

This clonotype was observed at least ten times. The V and J genes are TRBV11-2 and TRBJ1-2; the D is unclear. This CDR3 comprises 13 residues. The V and J ends lost 5 bases and 8 bases respectively, with 15 bases between them. Germline CDR1 is SGHAT and CDR2 is FQNNGV. Here the CDR3 reads CASSQRVSGGYTF. The CDR3 DNA sequence: TGTGCCAGCAGCCAAAGGGTTTCGGGAGGCTACACCTTC.

In its sample, this clonotype was seen many times. The gene calls are TRBV29-1 and TRBJ2-5; 7 nucleotides line up with TRBD1. V shed 1 base and J 5 bases; nucleotides not matched to a gene: 10. The germline gives CDR1 SQVTM, CDR2 ANQGSEA. CDR3 length: 15 amino acids. The CDR3, as DNA: TGCAGCGTTGAAGTCGGACAGGCGGCTGGGGAGACCCAGTACTTC. Its protein product is CSVEVGQAAGETQYF.

The sample holds many counts of this clonotype. The chain links TRBV20-1 to TRBJ2-1, with TRBD2 identical over 8 bases. Per the germline V gene, CDR1 is DFQATT and CDR2 is SNEGSKA (reference sequence). V was clipped by 6 bases and J by 1 base; unmatched bases: 5. The CDR3 runs 14 residues. The CDR3 loop reads CSAGGAGSYNEQFF. The DNA of the CDR3 is TGCAGTGCCGGGGGGGCGGGTTCCTACAATGAGCAGTTCTTC.

Ten or more counts support this clonotype. J is TRBJ2-7 and V is TRBV5-1, with 11 nucleotides matching TRBD2. The germline V gene has CDR1 SGHRS and CDR2 YFSETQ. V shed 4 bases, J shed 2 bases, and the junction held 8 bases outside the gene matches. The CDR3 runs 16 residues. The CDR3 protein is CASSLGTSGYTYEQYF. CDR3 nucleotide sequence: TGCGCCAGCAGCCTGGGGACTAGCGGTTATACCTACGAGCAGTACTTC.

This clonotype was counted many times. The chain has TRBV3-1 and TRBJ2-5; D gene ambiguous. In germline, CDR1 is LGHDT, CDR2 YNNKEL (reference sequence). The CDR3 covers 10 residues. V was pared by 8 bases and J by 1 base, with 2 bases between. The CDR3 sequence is CASPQETQYF. The CDR3 region has the DNA TGTGCCAGCCCCCAAGAGACCCAGTACTTC.